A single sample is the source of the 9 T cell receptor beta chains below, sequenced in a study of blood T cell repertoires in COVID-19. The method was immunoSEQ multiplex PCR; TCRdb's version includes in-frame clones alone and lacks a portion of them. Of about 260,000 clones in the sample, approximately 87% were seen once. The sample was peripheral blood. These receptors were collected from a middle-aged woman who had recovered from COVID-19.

The CDR3 sequence is CASSPGTEPNYGYTF. CDR3 nucleotide sequence: TGTGCCAGCAGCCCCGGGACAGAGCCCAACTATGGCTACACCTTC. The rearrangement uses TRBV11-2 and TRBJ1-2; the match to TRBD1 covers 7 bases. CDR1 and CDR2 (germline): SGHAT, FQNNGV. V lost 5 bases, J lost 2 bases, and 8 bases stayed unmatched. This CDR3 spans 15 amino acids.

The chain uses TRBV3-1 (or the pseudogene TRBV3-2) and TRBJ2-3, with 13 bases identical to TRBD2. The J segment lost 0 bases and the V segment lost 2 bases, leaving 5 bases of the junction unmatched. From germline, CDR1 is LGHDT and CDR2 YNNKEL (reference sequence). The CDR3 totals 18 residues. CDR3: CASSQRLAGGPSTDTQYF. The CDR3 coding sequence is TGTGCCAGCAGCCAAAGACTAGCGGGGGGCCCTAGCACAGATACGCAGTATTTT.

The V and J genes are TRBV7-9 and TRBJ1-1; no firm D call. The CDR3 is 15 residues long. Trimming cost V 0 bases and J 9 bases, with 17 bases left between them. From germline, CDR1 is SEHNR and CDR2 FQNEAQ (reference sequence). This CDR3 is CASSLASPVVEKAFF. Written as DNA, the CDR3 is TGTGCCAGCAGCTTAGCCTCGCCTGTGGTGGAGAAAGCTTTCTTT.

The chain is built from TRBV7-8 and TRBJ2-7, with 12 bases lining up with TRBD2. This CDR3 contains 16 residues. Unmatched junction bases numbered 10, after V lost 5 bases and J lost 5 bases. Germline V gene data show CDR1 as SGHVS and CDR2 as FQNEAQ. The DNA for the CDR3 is TGTGCCAGCAGCGCTAGCGGGGGGGCCTGGCGGAACGAGCAGTACTTC. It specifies CASSASGGAWRNEQYF.

The CDR3 is CASSLDPLTSGPYEQYF. The DNA of the CDR3 is TGCGCCAGCAGCTTGGACCCTTTGACTAGCGGTCCCTACGAGCAGTACTTC. This chain links TRBV5-1 with TRBJ2-7, with 9 nucleotides matching TRBD2. V shed 0 bases and J 2 bases; nucleotides not matched to a gene: 9. CDR3 size: 17 residues. Looked up from germline, CDR1 is SGHRS and CDR2 is YFSETQ.

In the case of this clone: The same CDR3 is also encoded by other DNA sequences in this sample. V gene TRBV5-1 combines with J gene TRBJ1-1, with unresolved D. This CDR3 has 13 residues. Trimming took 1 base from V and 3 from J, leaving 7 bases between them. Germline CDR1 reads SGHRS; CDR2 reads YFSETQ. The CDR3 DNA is TGCGCCAGCAGCTTGAAGTTAGACACTGAAGCTTTCTTT. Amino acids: CASSLKLDTEAFF.

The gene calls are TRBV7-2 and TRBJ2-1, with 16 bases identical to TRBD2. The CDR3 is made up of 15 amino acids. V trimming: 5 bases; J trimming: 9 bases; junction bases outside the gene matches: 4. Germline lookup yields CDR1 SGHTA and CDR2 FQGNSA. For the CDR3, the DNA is TGTGCCAGCAGCCCGGGACTAGCGGGGGGGACTGAGCAGTTCTTC. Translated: CASSPGLAGGTEQFF.

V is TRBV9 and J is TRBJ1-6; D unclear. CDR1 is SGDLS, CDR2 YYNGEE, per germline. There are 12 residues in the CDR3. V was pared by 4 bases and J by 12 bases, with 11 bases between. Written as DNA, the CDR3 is TGTGCCAGCAGCAGTAGTGGGCAACCCCTCCACTTT. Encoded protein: CASSSSGQPLHF.

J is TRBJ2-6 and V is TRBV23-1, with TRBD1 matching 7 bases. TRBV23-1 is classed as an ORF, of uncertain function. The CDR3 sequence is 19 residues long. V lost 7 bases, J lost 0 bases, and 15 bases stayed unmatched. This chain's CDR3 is CASKGQQNFLSSGANVLTF. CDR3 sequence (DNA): TGCGCCAGCAAGGGACAGCAAAATTTCCTGAGCTCTGGGGCCAACGTCCTGACTTTC.